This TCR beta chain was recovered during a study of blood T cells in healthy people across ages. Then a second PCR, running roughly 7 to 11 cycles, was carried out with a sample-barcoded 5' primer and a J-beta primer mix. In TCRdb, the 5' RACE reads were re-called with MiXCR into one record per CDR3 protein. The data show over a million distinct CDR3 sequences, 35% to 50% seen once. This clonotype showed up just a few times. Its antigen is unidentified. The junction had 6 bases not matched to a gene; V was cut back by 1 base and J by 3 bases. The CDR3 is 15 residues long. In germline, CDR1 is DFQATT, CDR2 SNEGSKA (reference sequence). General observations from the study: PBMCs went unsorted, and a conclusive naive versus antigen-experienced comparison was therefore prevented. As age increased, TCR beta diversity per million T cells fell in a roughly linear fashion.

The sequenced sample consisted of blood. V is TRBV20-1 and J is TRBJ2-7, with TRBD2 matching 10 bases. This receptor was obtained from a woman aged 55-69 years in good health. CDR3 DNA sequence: TGCAGTGCTAGAGTTTCGACTAGCGGGTTCTACGAGCAGTACTTC. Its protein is CSARVSTSGFYEQYF.